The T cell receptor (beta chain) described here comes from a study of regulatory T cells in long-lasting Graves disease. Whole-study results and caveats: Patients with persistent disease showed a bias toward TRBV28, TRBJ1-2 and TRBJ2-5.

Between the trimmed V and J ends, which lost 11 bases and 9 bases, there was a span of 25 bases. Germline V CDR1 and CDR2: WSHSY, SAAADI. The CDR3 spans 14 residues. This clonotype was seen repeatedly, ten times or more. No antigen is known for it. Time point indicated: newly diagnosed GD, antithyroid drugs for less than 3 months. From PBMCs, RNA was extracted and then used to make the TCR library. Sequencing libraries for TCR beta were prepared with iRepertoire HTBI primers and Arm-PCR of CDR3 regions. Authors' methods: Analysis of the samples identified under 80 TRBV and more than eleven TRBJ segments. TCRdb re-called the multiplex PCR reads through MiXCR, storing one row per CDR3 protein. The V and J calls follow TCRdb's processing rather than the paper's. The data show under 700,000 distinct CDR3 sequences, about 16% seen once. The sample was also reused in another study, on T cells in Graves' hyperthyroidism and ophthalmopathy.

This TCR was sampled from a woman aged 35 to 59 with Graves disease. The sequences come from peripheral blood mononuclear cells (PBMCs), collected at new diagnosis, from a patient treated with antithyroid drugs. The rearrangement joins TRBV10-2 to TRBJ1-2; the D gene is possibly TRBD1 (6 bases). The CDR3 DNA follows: TGCGCCTCTTACGACAATGGACAGTCAGTGCGCTACACCTTC. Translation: CASYDNGQSVRYTF.